This T cell receptor (beta chain) was retrieved from a study of blood T cell repertoires in COVID-19. In the study overall: The study drew acute and convalescent COVID-19 samples from the United States, Italy and Spain.

The CDR3 runs 13 residues. The V end was cut by 5 bases, the J end by 6 bases, with 11 bases between. Germline-derived CDR1 and CDR2 are MNHEY and SMNVEV (reference sequence). Original methodology: The assay estimated nucleated cells by amplifying reference gene primers. Measured with immunoSEQ multiplex PCR; TCRdb has only the in-frame clones, and not every one. The V and J calls and clone size are taken from that table; D and trimming were inferred from the DNA. This sample yields fewer than 250,000 clones, of which less than 90% are seen a single time; 1% to 1.4% belongs to the top ten. Source material: peripheral blood. This receptor was identified in a man younger than 40 with acute or convalescent COVID-19. The V and J genes are TRBV27 and TRBJ2-1; TRBD1 is a possible D gene (5 bases). The CDR3 protein is CASSPRVRNEQFF. CDR3 nucleotide sequence: TGTGCCAGCAGTCCCAGGGTCCGCAATGAGCAGTTCTTC.